This TCR beta chain stems from a study of PD-1 blockade in mismatch repair-deficient tumors. Study-wide context: Patients had approximately 11 mismatch repair-deficient cancer types and were previously treated and progressing. Study-wide results and limits: Tumor-resident clones, often undetectable pretreatment in blood, expanded then contracted after pembrolizumab.

Profiling relied on immunoSEQ multiplex PCR, and the TCRdb table lists in-frame clones only, not all of them. This table holds some 130,000 clones, 88% found once. In its sample, this clone was seen a few times. Its antigen is still unknown. Mismatch repair deficiency was confirmed in all patients, by PCR or immunohistochemistry. TCR sequencing covered a few patients who responded to pembrolizumab. The material sequenced was peripheral blood, taken approximately 69 weeks after starting pembrolizumab. This sequence originates from an adult with mismatch repair-deficient cancer.

The CDR3 coding sequence is TGTGCCAGCAGTTTCGTAGACAGGGTGGGGCATACGCAGTATTTT. It is translated as CASSFVDRVGHTQYF. V is TRBV27 and J is TRBJ2-3; 7 bases are a match to TRBD1. The CDR3 runs 15 residues. V shed 3 bases, J shed 7 bases, and the junction held 10 bases outside the gene matches. The germline V gene encodes CDR1 MNHEY and CDR2 SMNVEV (reference sequence).